This paragraph covers one TCR beta chain sequence. Antigen: not known. This entry comes from a study of post-analysis software for immune sequencing data. Across the whole study: Relapsing-remitting, secondary progressive and progressive-relapsing courses of multiple sclerosis were included. Study results and limitations: Controls had significantly higher normalized Chao1 diversity than multiple sclerosis patients. Five TRBV segments occurring more often in patients than controls included TRBV5-6, TRBV5-1 and TRBV20-1.

The germline V gene encodes CDR1 KGHDR and CDR2 SFDVKD. This CDR3 is built from 16 residues. Between the trimmed V and J ends, which lost 6 bases and 1 base, there was a span of 15 bases. Libraries were made from TCR beta cDNA, and they carried unique molecular identifiers. TCRdb re-called the PCR reads with MiXCR, one entry per CDR3 protein. The sample shows about 540,000 distinct CDR3 sequences, 30% to 40% of them seen only once. V usage is TRBV24-1 and J usage is TRBJ2-1, with TRBD2 as a possible D gene (5 bases). Material: blood. This TCR came from a girl between 2 and 17 years old with multiple sclerosis. The CDR3 here is CATSKTRRLSYNEQFF. CDR3 DNA sequence: TGTGCCACCAGTAAGACAAGGAGGTTGTCCTACAATGAGCAGTTCTTC.